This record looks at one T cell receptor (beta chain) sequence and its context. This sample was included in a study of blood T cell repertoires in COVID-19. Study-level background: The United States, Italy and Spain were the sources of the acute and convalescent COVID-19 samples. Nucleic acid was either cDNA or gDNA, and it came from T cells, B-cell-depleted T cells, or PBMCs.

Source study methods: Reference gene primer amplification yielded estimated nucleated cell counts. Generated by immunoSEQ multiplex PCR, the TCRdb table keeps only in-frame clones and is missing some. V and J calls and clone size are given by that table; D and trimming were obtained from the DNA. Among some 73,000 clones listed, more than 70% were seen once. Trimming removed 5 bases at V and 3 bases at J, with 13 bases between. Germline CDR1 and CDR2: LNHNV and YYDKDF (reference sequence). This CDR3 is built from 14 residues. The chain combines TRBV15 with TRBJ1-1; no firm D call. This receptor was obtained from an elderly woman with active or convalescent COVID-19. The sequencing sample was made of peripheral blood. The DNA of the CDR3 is TGTGCCACCAGCCTAGAGAGGGTCGACACTGAAGCTTTCTTT. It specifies CATSLERVDTEAFF.